One sample yielded the 4 T cell receptor beta chains listed below, sequenced in a study of blood T cells in healthy people across ages. Then a second PCR, running roughly 7 to 12 cycles, was carried out with a sample-barcoded 5' primer and a J-beta primer mix. Using its own MiXCR run on the 5' RACE reads, TCRdb lists one record per CDR3 protein. This table has hundreds of thousands of distinct CDR3 sequences, 62% appearing once. Sequencing was performed on blood. The receptors were gathered from a man aged 25 to 40 in good health.

V is TRBV6-5 and J is TRBJ2-7, with TRBD2 matching over 11 bases. Germline V lookup: CDR1 MNHEY, CDR2 SVGAGI. The CDR3 is 15 residues long. Trimming cost V 5 bases and J 4 bases; bases outside gene matches: 7. The CDR3, as DNA: TGTGCCAGCAGTCCTCGCCGGACTAGCGGGTACGAGCAGTACTTC. It translates to CASSPRRTSGYEQYF.

This chain uses TRBV29-1 with TRBJ2-7; 9 bases map to TRBD1. This CDR3 contains 12 residues. The trim removed 4 bases at V and 6 bases at J, leaving 4 bases unmatched. CDR1 is SQVTM, CDR2 ANQGSEA, per germline. The CDR3 sequence is CSVATGGGEQYF. CDR3 DNA: TGCAGCGTTGCCACAGGGGGCGGCGAGCAGTACTTC.

The chain employs TRBV20-1 and TRBJ1-1; D is possibly TRBD1 (5 bases). The V gene lost 8 bases and the J gene lost 9 bases, with 19 bases spanning the gap. The CDR3 covers 12 residues. Germline CDR1 and CDR2: DFQATT and SNEGSKA (reference sequence). The CDR3 DNA is TGCAGTCACCGGGACGGAAGATTTCAAGCTTTCTTT. Amino acids: CSHRDGRFQAFF.

V gene TRBV6-2 or TRBV6-3 combines with J gene TRBJ2-7; D is unresolved. Germline V gene data show CDR1 as MNHEY and CDR2 as SVGEGT. Trimming stripped 6 bases from V and 1 base from J, with 19 bases between. The CDR3 totals 16 residues. CDR3 sequence: CASSRLLGLVSYEQYF. The CDR3 nucleotides are TGTGCCAGCAGCCGCCTCTTGGGTTTAGTTTCCTACGAGCAGTACTTC.